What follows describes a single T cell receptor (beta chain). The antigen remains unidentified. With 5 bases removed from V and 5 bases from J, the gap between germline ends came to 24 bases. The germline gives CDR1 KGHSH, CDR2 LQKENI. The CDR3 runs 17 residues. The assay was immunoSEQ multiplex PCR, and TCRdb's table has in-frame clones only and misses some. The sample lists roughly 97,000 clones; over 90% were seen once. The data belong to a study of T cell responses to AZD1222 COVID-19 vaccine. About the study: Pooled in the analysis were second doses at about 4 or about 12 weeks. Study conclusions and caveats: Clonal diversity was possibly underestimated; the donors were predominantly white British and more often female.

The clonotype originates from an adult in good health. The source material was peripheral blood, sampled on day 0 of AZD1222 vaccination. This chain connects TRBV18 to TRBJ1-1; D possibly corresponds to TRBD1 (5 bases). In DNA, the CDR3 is TGTGCCAGCTCATCATCGACTCTACAGGTCCGGGGGACTGAAGCTTTCTTT. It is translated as CASSSSTLQVRGTEAFF.